The 29 T cell receptor beta chains reported below all come from one sample, sequenced in a study of monozygotic twins with inflammatory bowel disease. TCRdb re-called the 5' RACE reads; one entry per CDR3 protein, DNA not given. The listing contains over 200,000 distinct CDR3 sequences. The specimen was blood. Every receptor here comes from a human donor with ulcerative colitis or Crohn's disease, or a healthy co-twin of an affected twin (not recorded which).

The chain couples TRBV29-1 to TRBJ2-7; TCRdb designates TRBD1, a call that cannot be tested without DNA. The CDR3 length is 13 residues. Germline assignment: CDR1 SQVTM and CDR2 ANQGSEA. The CDR3 protein is CSVESAWEGEQYF.

This chain's CDR3 is CASSSRQGDEQFF. The chain is built from TRBV7-2 and TRBJ2-1; TCRdb's D call of TRBD1 is untestable without DNA. This CDR3 spans 13 amino acids. CDR1 is SGHTA and CDR2 is FQGNSA in the germline V gene.

This chain connects TRBV9 to TRBJ1-3. There are 12 residues in the CDR3. CDR1 is SGDLS, CDR2 YYNGEE, per germline. The CDR3 region is CASSVEGNTIYF.

This chain connects TRBV18 to TRBJ1-5. Per the germline V gene, CDR1 is KGHSH and CDR2 is LQKENI. The CDR3 extends over 15 amino acids. CDR3 in amino acids: CASSPGYRAHQPQHF.

The chain couples TRBV3-1 to TRBJ1-1. Germline-derived CDR1 and CDR2 are LGHDT and YNNKEL (reference sequence). This CDR3 is 12 amino acids long. The chain's CDR3 is CASSQGLTEAFF.

V and J are TRBV5-1 and TRBJ2-3. CDR3 length: 12 amino acids. Germline CDR1 is SGHRS and CDR2 is YFSETQ. The CDR3 protein is CASNDPTDTQYF.

The chain couples TRBV28 to TRBJ1-2. Germline-derived CDR1 and CDR2 are MDHEN and SYDVKM. The CDR3 is made up of 13 amino acids. CDR3 loop: CASSPMRFYGYTF.

This chain joins TRBV18 and TRBJ2-5; the TRBD1 assignment by TCRdb is unverifiable without DNA. The CDR3 is made up of 13 amino acids. Germline V CDR1 and CDR2: KGHSH, LQKENI. The CDR3 here is CASLQGRGETQYF.

This rearrangement joins TRBV5-1 to TRBJ2-7; lacking DNA, the TRBD2 call made by TCRdb goes unchecked. Germline lookup yields CDR1 SGHRS and CDR2 YFSETQ. The CDR3 has 17 amino acids. The chain's CDR3 is CASSLVASGNPTYEQYF.

CDR3: CSAIGQNLNSYEQYF. V and J are TRBV20-1 and TRBJ2-7. The CDR3 has 15 residues. Germline V gives CDR1 DFQATT, CDR2 SNEGSKA (reference sequence).

The chain carries TRBV4-1 and TRBJ1-4. CDR1 and CDR2 from the germline V gene are MGHRA and YSYEKL. The CDR3 has 13 residues. CDR3 sequence reads: CASRGWAYEKLFF.

This rearrangement joins TRBV12-3 or TRBV12-4 to TRBJ2-3. This CDR3 contains 13 residues. The chain's CDR3 is CASSLGVSDTQYF.

The gene calls are TRBV7-9 and TRBJ1-1. Germline CDR1 SEHNR, CDR2 FQNEAQ (reference sequence). This CDR3 has 12 residues. This chain's CDR3 is CASSSENTEAFF. The whole variable domain, filled in from reference TRBV7-9 and TRBJ1-1, reads DTGVSQNPRHKITKRGQNVTFRCDPISEHNRLYWYRQTLGQGPEFLTYFQNEAQLEKSRLLSDRFSAERPKGSFSTLEIQRTEQGDSAMYLCASSSENTEAFFGQGTRLTVV.

The CDR3 spells CSALQGAKNIQYF. The rearrangement joins TRBV29-1 to TRBJ2-4; TCRdb designates TRBD1, a call that cannot be tested without DNA. CDR3 length equals 13 residues. CDR1 and CDR2 from the germline V gene are SQVTM and ANQGSEA. Complete variable domain (other parts from reference TRBV29-1 and TRBJ2-4): SAVISQKPSRDICQRGTSLTIQCQVDSQVTMMFWYRQQPGQSLTLIATANQGSEATYESGFVIDKFPISRPNLTFSTLTVSNMSPEDSSIYLCSALQGAKNIQYFGAGTRLSVL.

This chain joins TRBV20-1 and TRBJ1-5; TCRdb indicates TRBD1, and absent DNA this call remains unverified. Germline loops: CDR1 DFQATT, CDR2 SNEGSKA (reference sequence). The CDR3 is made up of 15 amino acids. CDR3 protein: CSVGGTGRGNQPQHF.

The V gene is TRBV6-1, the J gene TRBJ1-6. Germline CDR1 and CDR2: MNHNS and SASEGT. The CDR3 loop spans 14 amino acids. The chain's CDR3 is CARLRQGYNSPLHF.

V usage is TRBV7-9 and J usage is TRBJ2-1; without DNA, the TCRdb call of TRBD1 cannot be checked. CDR1 is SEHNR and CDR2 is FQNEAQ in the germline V gene (reference sequence). The CDR3 runs 17 residues. This CDR3 reads CASSLRGAYSSYNEQFF.

The genes are TRBV25-1 and TRBJ2-2; TCRdb outputs TRBD1, but without DNA this stays unchecked. The germline V gene has CDR1 MGHDK and CDR2 SYGVNS. The CDR3 loop spans 15 amino acids. This CDR3 is CASSGQGANTGELFF.

The chain is built from TRBV19 and TRBJ2-7; TCRdb picks TRBD1, but there is no DNA to check that call. The germline V gene has CDR1 LNHDA and CDR2 SQIVND (reference sequence). The CDR3 extends over 13 amino acids. The CDR3 protein is CASIAPLGGEQYF.

The chain combines TRBV7-7 with TRBJ2-1; the D gene TCRdb calls, TRBD2, cannot be checked with no DNA. The CDR3 is 14 amino acids. The germline V gene encodes CDR1 SSHAT and CDR2 FNYEAQ (reference sequence). CDR3 in amino acids: CASSLGTSGDQQFF.

This chain links TRBV27 with TRBJ1-5. Germline values: CDR1 MNHEY, CDR2 SMNVEV (reference sequence). CDR3 length: 17 residues. The CDR3 loop is CASSASAATYSNQPQHF.

V usage is TRBV7-2 and J usage is TRBJ2-2; TCRdb proposes TRBD2, but this gene call is untestable without DNA. Per the germline V gene, CDR1 is SGHTA and CDR2 is FQGNSA. The CDR3 extends over 14 amino acids. The CDR3 spells CASSFGTSTGELFF.

The chain is built from TRBV2 and TRBJ2-7; the D call of TRBD2 rests on TCRdb alone, since no DNA is present to check it. This CDR3 region has 15 residues. Germline assignment: CDR1 SNHLY and CDR2 FYNNEI. CDR3 residues: CASSGEAGGTYEQYF.

The chain recombines TRBV12-3 or TRBV12-4 with TRBJ1-6; TCRdb's D call of TRBD1 is untestable without DNA. This CDR3 spans 16 amino acids. This CDR3 reads CASSPLGTGRHSPLHF.

CDR3 loop: CASSHGTREGTQYF. The chain has TRBV3-1 and TRBJ2-3; TCRdb indicates TRBD2, and absent DNA this call remains unverified. The CDR3 covers 14 residues. CDR1 is LGHDT, CDR2 YNNKEL, per germline (reference sequence).

The rearrangement links TRBV20-1 to TRBJ2-3; TCRdb picks TRBD1, but there is no DNA to check that call. There are 14 residues in the CDR3. CDR1 is DFQATT and CDR2 is SNEGSKA in the germline V gene (reference sequence). CDR3 sequence reads: CSAGAGLPTDTQYF.

This rearrangement joins TRBV29-1 to TRBJ2-5; TCRdb's assignment of TRBD1 cannot be checked, as there is no DNA. Per the germline V gene, CDR1 is SQVTM and CDR2 is ANQGSEA. The CDR3 contains 12 residues. CDR3 region: CSVERGGETQYF. Drawing the rest from reference TRBV29-1 and TRBJ2-5, the complete variable domain is SAVISQKPSRDICQRGTSLTIQCQVDSQVTMMFWYRQQPGQSLTLIATANQGSEATYESGFVIDKFPISRPNLTFSTLTVSNMSPEDSSIYLCSVERGGETQYFGPGTRLLVL.

The rearrangement uses TRBV6-2 or TRBV6-3 and TRBJ2-2; TCRdb indicates TRBD2, and absent DNA this call remains unverified. The CDR3 has 15 amino acids. In germline, CDR1 is MNHEY, CDR2 SVGEGT. CDR3 in amino acids: CASSPGDYNTGELFF.

This chain joins TRBV5-6 and TRBJ2-2; lacking DNA, the TRBD2 call made by TCRdb goes unchecked. From germline, CDR1 is SGHDT and CDR2 YYEEEE. This CDR3 has 17 residues. The CDR3 reads CASSLEGAGGNTGELFF.